This entry describes one T cell receptor (beta chain). Here immunoSEQ multiplex PCR was the method, and the copy in TCRdb shows in-frame clones only, minus some. Of fewer than 150,000 clones in the sample, 90% were seen once. Per the germline V gene, CDR1 is MNHNS and CDR2 is SASEGT. This CDR3 region has 14 residues. V lost 2 bases, J lost 1 base, and 1 base stayed unmatched. The sample originates from a study of T cell responses to AZD1222 COVID-19 vaccine. The V and J genes are TRBV6-1 and TRBJ1-1, with 7 bases identical to TRBD1. The material sequenced was peripheral blood, taken 28 days after the second AZD1222 dose. The TCR was taken from an adult who received the AZD1222 COVID-19 vaccine. In DNA, the CDR3 is TGTGCCAGCAGTGAAAACAGGGGGAACACTGAAGCTTTCTTT. Protein: CASSENRGNTEAFF.